This T cell receptor (beta chain) was recorded in a study of OX40 agonist ivuxolimab in advanced cancers. About the study: Checkpoint inhibitors had been given previously to over 30% of patients.

The data were produced by immunoSEQ multiplex PCR, yet TCRdb's version contains in-frame clones alone and is incomplete. This sample carries about 94,000 clones, 88% of them seen once, and the ten largest clones take 0.25% to 0.35%. Systemic immunosuppression or autoimmune disease history was grounds to exclude patients. At cycle 4 day 1, cycle 7 day 1, and baseline, blood was sampled. Unmatched junction bases numbered 3, after V lost 2 bases and J lost 6 bases. CDR1 and CDR2 (germline): LNHDA, SQIVND (reference sequence). The CDR3 length is 14 residues. This receptor was identified in an adult with an advanced solid tumor such as melanoma, head and neck, liver or kidney cancer. The sequencing used CD4+ or CD8+ T cells sorted from blood, collected in a trial of the OX40 agonist ivuxolimab. This rearrangement joins TRBV19 to TRBJ1-2, with 10 bases aligning to TRBD1. The CDR3 DNA sequence: TGTGCCAGTAGTATAAGGACAGGGGGAGATGGCTACACCTTC. It is translated as CASSIRTGGDGYTF.